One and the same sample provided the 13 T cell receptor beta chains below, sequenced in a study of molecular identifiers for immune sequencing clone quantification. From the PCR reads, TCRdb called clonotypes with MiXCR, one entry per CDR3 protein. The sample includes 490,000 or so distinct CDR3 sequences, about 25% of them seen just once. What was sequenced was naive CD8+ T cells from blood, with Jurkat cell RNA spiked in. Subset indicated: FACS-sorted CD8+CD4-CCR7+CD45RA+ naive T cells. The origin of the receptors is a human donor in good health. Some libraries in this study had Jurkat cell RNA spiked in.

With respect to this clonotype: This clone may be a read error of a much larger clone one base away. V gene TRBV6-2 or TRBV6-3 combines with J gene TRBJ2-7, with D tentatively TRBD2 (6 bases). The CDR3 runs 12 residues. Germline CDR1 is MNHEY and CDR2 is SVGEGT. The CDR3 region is CASGYGGVEQYF. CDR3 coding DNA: TGTGCCAGCGGTTACGGGGGAGTCGAGCAGTACTTC.

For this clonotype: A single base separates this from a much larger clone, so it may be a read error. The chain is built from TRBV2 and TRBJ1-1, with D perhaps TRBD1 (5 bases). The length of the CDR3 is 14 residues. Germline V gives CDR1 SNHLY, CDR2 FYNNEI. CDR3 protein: CAGSQGRLNTEAFF. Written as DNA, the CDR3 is TGTGCCGGCAGCCAGGGACGGCTGAACACTGAAGCTTTCTTT.

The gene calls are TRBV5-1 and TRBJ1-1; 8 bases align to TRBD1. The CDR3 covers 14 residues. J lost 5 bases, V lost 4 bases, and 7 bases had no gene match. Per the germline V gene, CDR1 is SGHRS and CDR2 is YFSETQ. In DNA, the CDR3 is TGCGCCAGCAGCGCCGGACAGGGTATTACTGAAGCTTTCTTT. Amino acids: CASSAGQGITEAFF.

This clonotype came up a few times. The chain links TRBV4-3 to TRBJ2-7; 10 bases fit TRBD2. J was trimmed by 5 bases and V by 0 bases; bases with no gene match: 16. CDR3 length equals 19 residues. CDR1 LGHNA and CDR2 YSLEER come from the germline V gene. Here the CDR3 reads CASSQDAPAGGPMVHEQYF. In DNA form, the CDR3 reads TGCGCCAGCAGCCAAGATGCCCCAGCGGGAGGGCCGATGGTCCACGAGCAGTACTTC.

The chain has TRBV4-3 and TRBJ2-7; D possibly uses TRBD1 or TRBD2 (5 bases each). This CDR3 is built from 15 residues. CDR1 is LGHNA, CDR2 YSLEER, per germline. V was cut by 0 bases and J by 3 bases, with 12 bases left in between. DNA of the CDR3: TGCGCCAGCAGCCAAGATGAGGGGTCAGGCTACGAGCAGTACTTC. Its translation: CASSQDEGSGYEQYF.

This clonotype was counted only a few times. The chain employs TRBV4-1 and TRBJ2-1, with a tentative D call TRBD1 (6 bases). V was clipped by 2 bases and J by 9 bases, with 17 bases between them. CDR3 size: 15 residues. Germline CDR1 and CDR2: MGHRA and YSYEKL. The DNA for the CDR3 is TGCGCCAGCAGCCAACTGGCGGGTGGGGGCGGTGAGCAGTTCTTC. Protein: CASSQLAGGGGEQFF.

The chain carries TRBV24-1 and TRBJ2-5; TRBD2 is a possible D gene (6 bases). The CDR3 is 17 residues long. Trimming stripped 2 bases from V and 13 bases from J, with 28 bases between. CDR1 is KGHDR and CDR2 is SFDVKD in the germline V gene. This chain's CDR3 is CATSDSAANAVLAPPYF. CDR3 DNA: TGTGCCACCAGTGATTCCGCGGCTAATGCGGTCCTAGCGCCCCCGTACTTC.

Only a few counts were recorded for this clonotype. The CDR3, as DNA: TGTGCCAGTAGTAGACGACAGGAGGGATCCAAAAACATTCAGTACTTC. Translation: CASSRRQEGSKNIQYF. V gene TRBV19 combines with J gene TRBJ2-4, with D perhaps TRBD1 or TRBD2 (6 bases each). The CDR3 spans 16 residues. Germline V lookup: CDR1 LNHDA, CDR2 SQIVND (reference sequence). V was shortened by 4 bases and J by 2 bases, with 15 bases between the two germline ends. Full variable domain (missing parts from reference TRBV19 and TRBJ2-4): DGGITQSPKYLFRKEGQNVTLSCEQNLNHDAMYWYRQDPGQGLRLIYYSQIVNDFQKGDIAEGYSVSREKKESFPLTVTSAQKNPTAFYLCASSRRQEGSKNIQYFGAGTRLSVL.

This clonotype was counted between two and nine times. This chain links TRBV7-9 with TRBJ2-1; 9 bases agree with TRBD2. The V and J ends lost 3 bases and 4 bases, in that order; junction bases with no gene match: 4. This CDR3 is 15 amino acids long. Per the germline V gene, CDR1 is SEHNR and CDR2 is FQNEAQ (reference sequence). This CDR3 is CASSFSSGRYNEQFF. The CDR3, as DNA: TGTGCCAGCAGCTTTTCCAGCGGGAGGTACAATGAGCAGTTCTTC.

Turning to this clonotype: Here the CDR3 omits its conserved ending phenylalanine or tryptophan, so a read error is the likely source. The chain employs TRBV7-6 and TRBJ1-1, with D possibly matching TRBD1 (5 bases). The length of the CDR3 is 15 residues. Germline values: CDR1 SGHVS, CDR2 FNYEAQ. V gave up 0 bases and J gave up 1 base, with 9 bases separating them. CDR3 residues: CASSLAGTENTEAFL. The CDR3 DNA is TGTGCCAGCAGCTTAGCGGGGACTGAGAACACTGAAGCTTTCTTA.

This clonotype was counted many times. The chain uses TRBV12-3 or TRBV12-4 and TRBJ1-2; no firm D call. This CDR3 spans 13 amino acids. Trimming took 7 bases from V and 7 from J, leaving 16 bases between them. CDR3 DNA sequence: TGTGCCAGCAACGGAGGTCGCGGTAGTGGCTACACCTTC. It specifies CASNGGRGSGYTF.

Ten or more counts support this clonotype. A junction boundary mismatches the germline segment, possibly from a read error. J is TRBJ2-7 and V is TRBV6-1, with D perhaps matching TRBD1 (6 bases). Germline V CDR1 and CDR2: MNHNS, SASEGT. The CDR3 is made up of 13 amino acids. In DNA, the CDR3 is TGCGCCAGCAGAGTGACAGGCTCCTACGAGCAGTACTTC. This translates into CASRVTGSYEQYF.

The CDR3 sequence: CASSQDLGWGAYNEQFF. The CDR3 coding sequence is TGCGCCAGCAGCCAAGATCTGGGGTGGGGGGCCTACAATGAGCAGTTCTTC. The gene calls are TRBV4-3 and TRBJ2-1; D may be TRBD2 (6 bases). V was clipped by 0 bases and J by 2 bases, with 14 bases between them. The CDR3 contains 17 residues. Germline loops: CDR1 LGHNA, CDR2 YSLEER.